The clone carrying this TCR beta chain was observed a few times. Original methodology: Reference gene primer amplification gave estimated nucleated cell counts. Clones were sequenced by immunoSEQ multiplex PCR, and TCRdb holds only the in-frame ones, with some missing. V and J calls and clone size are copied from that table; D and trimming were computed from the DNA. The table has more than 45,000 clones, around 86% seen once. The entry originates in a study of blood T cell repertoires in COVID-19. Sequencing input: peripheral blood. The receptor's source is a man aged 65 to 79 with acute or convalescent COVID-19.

The CDR3 spells CASSPIVENTGELFF. The CDR3 DNA reads as TGTGCCAGCTCACCAATCGTAGAAAACACCGGGGAGCTGTTTTTT. The rearrangement uses TRBV18 and TRBJ2-2; no reliable D call. Germline CDR1 and CDR2: KGHSH and LQKENI. V dropped 2 bases and J dropped 2 bases, with 9 bases sitting between them. The CDR3 consists of 15 residues.